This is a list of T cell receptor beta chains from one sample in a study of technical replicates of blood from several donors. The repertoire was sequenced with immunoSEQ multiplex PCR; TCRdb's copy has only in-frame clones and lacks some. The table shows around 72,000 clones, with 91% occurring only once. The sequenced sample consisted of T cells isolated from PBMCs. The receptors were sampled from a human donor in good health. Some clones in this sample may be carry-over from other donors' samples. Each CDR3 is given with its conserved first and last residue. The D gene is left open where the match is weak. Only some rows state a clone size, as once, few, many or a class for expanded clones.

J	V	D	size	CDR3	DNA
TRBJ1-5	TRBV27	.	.	CASSREGHYQPQHF	TGTGCCAGCAGCCGGGAGGGACACTATCAGCCCCAGCATTTT
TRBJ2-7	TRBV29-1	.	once	CSVDDSSRPYEQYF	TGCAGCGTTGATGACAGCTCCAGACCCTACGAGCAGTACTTC
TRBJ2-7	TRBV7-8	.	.	CASSLLGSYEQYF	TGTGCCAGCAGCTTATTGGGCAGCTACGAGCAGTACTTC
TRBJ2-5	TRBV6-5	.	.	CASRRRVQETQYF	TGTGCCAGCAGACGCAGGGTACAAGAGACCCAGTACTTC
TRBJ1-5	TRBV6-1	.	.	CASSDDSYSNQPQHF	TGTGCCAGCAGTGATGACAGCTATAGCAATCAGCCCCAGCATTTT
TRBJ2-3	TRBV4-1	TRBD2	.	CASSPSAGADTQYF	TGCGCCAGCAGCCCGTCCGCGGGGGCAGATACGCAGTATTTT
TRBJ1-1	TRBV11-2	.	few	CASSLVGAGVLNTEAFF	TGTGCCAGCAGCTTAGTAGGGGCAGGGGTCCTGAACACTGAAGCTTTCTTT
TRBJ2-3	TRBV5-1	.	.	CASSFRLGLSSTDTQYF	TGCGCCAGCAGCTTCCGGCTTGGGCTTTCTAGCACAGATACGCAGTATTTT
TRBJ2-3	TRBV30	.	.	CAWNILGGTDTQYF	TGTGCCTGGAACATCCTTGGGGGGACAGATACGCAGTATTTT
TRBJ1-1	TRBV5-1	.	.	CASSWDPGQTEAFF	TGCGCCAGCAGTTGGGACCCTGGACAGACTGAAGCTTTCTTT
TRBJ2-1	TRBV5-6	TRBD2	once	CASSLDRGELYNEQFF	TGTGCCAGCAGCTTGGACCGGGGGGAACTTTACAATGAGCAGTTCTTC
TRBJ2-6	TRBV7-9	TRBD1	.	CASSSRGRGANVLTF	TGTGCCAGCAGCTCCAGGGGGCGTGGGGCCAACGTCCTGACTTTC
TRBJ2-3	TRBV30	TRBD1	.	CAWADRAADTQYF	TGTGCCTGGGCCGACAGGGCGGCAGATACGCAGTATTTT
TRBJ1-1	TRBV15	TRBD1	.	CATTDRGFNTEAFF	TGTGCCACCACTGACAGGGGTTTCAACACTGAAGCTTTCTTT
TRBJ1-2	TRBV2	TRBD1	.	CAIQRETGNSGYTF	TGTGCCATCCAAAGAGAGACAGGGAACTCTGGCTACACCTTC
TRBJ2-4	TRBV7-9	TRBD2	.	CASSLPGLAGGKNIQYF	TGTGCCAGCAGCTTACCGGGACTAGCGGGAGGGAAAAACATTCAGTACTTC
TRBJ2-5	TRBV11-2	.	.	CASSLDGRGQETQYF	TGTGCCAGCAGCTTAGATGGCCGGGGGCAAGAGACCCAGTACTTC
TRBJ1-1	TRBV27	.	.	CASSLSRGTTEAFF	TGTGCCAGCAGTTTATCCAGGGGCACCACTGAAGCTTTCTTT
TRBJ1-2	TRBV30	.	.	CAWSFGLGDGYTF	TGTGCCTGGAGCTTTGGACTCGGGGATGGCTACACCTTC
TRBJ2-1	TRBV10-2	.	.	CASKPGQSSYNEQFF	TGCGCCAGCAAACCAGGTCAAAGCTCCTACAATGAGCAGTTCTTC
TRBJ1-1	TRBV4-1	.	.	CASSQSENTEAFF	TGCGCCAGCAGCCAGAGTGAGAACACTGAAGCTTTCTTT
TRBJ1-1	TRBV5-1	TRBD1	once	CASSSQGLNTEAFF	TGCGCCAGCAGCTCACAGGGGCTGAACACTGAAGCTTTCTTT